The rows below give T cell receptor beta chains drawn from one sample of a study of blood T cell repertoires in COVID-19. This table comes from immunoSEQ multiplex PCR, and its TCRdb copy is limited to in-frame clones, with some not included. The sample consists of approximately 250,000 clones, approximately 90% of them appearing once. What was sequenced was PBMCs or T cells enriched from blood (not recorded which). All receptors come from a man between 40 and 49 years old who had been exposed to COVID-19. CDR3s include the opening cysteine and the closing phenylalanine or tryptophan. The D gene is left open where the match is weak. Clone sizes are given selectively: once, few, many, or a class where the clone is expanded.

>TRBD1|TRBV20-1|TRBJ1-1|few
TGCAGTGCTAGTAGGGGGCTGATGAACACTGAAGCTTTCTTT
CSASRGLMNTEAFF
>NA|TRBV10-3|TRBJ2-2|NA
TGTGCCATCGGCCCCCGGGGAGGCCAAGGCGGGGAGCTGTTTTTT
CAIGPRGGQGGELFF
>TRBD1|TRBV5-6|TRBJ1-1|NA
TGTGCCAGCAGCTTGGGGACAGGGAAGGAGGTTGAAGCTTTCTTT
CASSLGTGKEVEAFF
>NA|TRBV5-6|TRBJ1-6|NA
TGTGCCAGCAGCTTGTCTGTCTATAATTCACCCCTCCACTTT
CASSLSVYNSPLHF
>TRBD1|TRBV4-1|TRBJ2-1|NA
TGCGCCAGCAGCCAAGCGTTAGGGGGCGGAAATGAGCAGTTCTTC
CASSQALGGGNEQFF
>NA|TRBV10-3|TRBJ1-4|NA
TGTGCCATCCCGGCTAATGAAAAACTGTTTTTT
CAIPANEKLFF
>TRBD2|TRBV5-1|TRBJ2-1|NA
TGCGCCAGCAGCTTGGAAGCGGGGTACAATGAGCAGTTCTTC
CASSLEAGYNEQFF
>NA|TRBV29-1|TRBJ1-3|NA
TGCAGCGTTGTTGGGCAGAGCTCTGGAAACACCATATATTTT
CSVVGQSSGNTIYF
>TRBD1|TRBV9|TRBJ1-4|NA
TGTGCCAGCAGCCCAACCGGGACAGGGTATGAAAAACTGTTTTTT
CASSPTGTGYEKLFF
>TRBD1|TRBV9|TRBJ1-2|once
TGTGCCAGCAGCGTAGGGGACAGGGGTATCTTCCTCTATGGCTACACCTTC
CASSVGDRGIFLYGYTF